The 11 T cell receptor beta chains below were found in one sample sequenced in a study of T cells expressing NK-cell markers (TCRdb year 2020). Libraries were built with 5' RACE. The sequencer listed for this sample is Illumina HiSeq 2000. The reads underwent TCRdb reprocessing, giving one record for each CDR3 protein sequence and no DNA. The sample has roughly 350,000 distinct CDR3 sequences on record. The ten largest make up roughly 5.4% of the sample. Specimen: blood T cells: a sorted CD56 or NKG2C T cell subset, CD4+ or CD8+ T cells, or bulk PBMC T cells (not recorded which). These receptors were obtained from a man aged 18 to 69 in good health.

J is TRBJ1-2 and V is TRBV29-1; TCRdb indicates TRBD1, and absent DNA this call remains unverified. The CDR3 is 12 residues long. In germline, CDR1 is SQVTM, CDR2 ANQGSEA. The CDR3 sequence is CSVVTGIYGYTF.

The chain links TRBV12-3 or TRBV12-4 to TRBJ1-3. This CDR3 region has 16 residues. Here the CDR3 reads CASSSRTSSAGNTIYF.

The rearrangement joins TRBV7-2 to TRBJ2-1. There are 14 residues in the CDR3. Germline CDR1 and CDR2: SGHTA and FQGNSA. The CDR3: CASSSRTTLGEQFF.

The chain couples TRBV20-1 to TRBJ2-4; the TRBD1 assignment by TCRdb is unverifiable without DNA. Germline V gives CDR1 DFQATT, CDR2 SNEGSKA (reference sequence). This CDR3 has 15 amino acids. The CDR3 spells CSARGGGEAKNIQYF.

The chain joins TRBV2 to TRBJ2-3; TCRdb calls TRBD2, which cannot be checked without DNA. Germline V gene sequence: CDR1 SNHLY, CDR2 FYNNEI. The CDR3 contains 12 residues. CDR3 residues: CASRIGTSGQYF. The full variable domain, with the rest looked up from reference TRBV2 and TRBJ2-3, is EPEVTQTPSHQVTQMGQEVILRCVPISNHLYFYWYRQILGQKVEFLVSFYNNEISEKSEIFDDQFSVERPDGSNFTLKIRSTKLEDSAMYFCASRIGTSGQYFGPGTRLTVL.

The chain joins TRBV6-1 to TRBJ1-3; TCRdb reports TRBD1, a call that lacks DNA to check it against. Germline loops: CDR1 MNHNS, CDR2 SASEGT. This CDR3 comprises 16 residues. Here the CDR3 reads CASSLGQTGTGNTIYF.

The chain combines TRBV20-1 with TRBJ1-4; TCRdb designates TRBD1, a call that cannot be tested without DNA. The CDR3 extends over 14 amino acids. Germline CDR1 is DFQATT and CDR2 is SNEGSKA (reference sequence). CDR3 sequence: CSARGLGGREKLFF.

This chain uses TRBV3-1 with TRBJ2-4; TCRdb's assignment of TRBD1 cannot be checked, as there is no DNA. The CDR3 covers 15 residues. Germline V gene data show CDR1 as LGHDT and CDR2 as YNNKEL (reference sequence). This chain's CDR3 is CASSQRRGVSDIQYF.

This rearrangement joins TRBV29-1 to TRBJ2-5; absent DNA, TCRdb's TRBD2 call cannot be checked. Germline lookup yields CDR1 SQVTM and CDR2 ANQGSEA. The CDR3 has 15 amino acids. The CDR3 sequence: CSVETSSGAGETQYF.

This chain connects TRBV7-9 to TRBJ2-1. Per the germline V gene, CDR1 is SEHNR and CDR2 is FQNEAQ (reference sequence). The CDR3 loop spans 12 amino acids. CDR3 sequence reads: CASSYDYNEQFF.

V usage is TRBV2 and J usage is TRBJ2-7; there is no DNA to check the TCRdb D call of TRBD1. Looked up from germline, CDR1 is SNHLY and CDR2 is FYNNEI. The CDR3 length is 14 residues. The CDR3 sequence: CASTDRDLNNEQYF.